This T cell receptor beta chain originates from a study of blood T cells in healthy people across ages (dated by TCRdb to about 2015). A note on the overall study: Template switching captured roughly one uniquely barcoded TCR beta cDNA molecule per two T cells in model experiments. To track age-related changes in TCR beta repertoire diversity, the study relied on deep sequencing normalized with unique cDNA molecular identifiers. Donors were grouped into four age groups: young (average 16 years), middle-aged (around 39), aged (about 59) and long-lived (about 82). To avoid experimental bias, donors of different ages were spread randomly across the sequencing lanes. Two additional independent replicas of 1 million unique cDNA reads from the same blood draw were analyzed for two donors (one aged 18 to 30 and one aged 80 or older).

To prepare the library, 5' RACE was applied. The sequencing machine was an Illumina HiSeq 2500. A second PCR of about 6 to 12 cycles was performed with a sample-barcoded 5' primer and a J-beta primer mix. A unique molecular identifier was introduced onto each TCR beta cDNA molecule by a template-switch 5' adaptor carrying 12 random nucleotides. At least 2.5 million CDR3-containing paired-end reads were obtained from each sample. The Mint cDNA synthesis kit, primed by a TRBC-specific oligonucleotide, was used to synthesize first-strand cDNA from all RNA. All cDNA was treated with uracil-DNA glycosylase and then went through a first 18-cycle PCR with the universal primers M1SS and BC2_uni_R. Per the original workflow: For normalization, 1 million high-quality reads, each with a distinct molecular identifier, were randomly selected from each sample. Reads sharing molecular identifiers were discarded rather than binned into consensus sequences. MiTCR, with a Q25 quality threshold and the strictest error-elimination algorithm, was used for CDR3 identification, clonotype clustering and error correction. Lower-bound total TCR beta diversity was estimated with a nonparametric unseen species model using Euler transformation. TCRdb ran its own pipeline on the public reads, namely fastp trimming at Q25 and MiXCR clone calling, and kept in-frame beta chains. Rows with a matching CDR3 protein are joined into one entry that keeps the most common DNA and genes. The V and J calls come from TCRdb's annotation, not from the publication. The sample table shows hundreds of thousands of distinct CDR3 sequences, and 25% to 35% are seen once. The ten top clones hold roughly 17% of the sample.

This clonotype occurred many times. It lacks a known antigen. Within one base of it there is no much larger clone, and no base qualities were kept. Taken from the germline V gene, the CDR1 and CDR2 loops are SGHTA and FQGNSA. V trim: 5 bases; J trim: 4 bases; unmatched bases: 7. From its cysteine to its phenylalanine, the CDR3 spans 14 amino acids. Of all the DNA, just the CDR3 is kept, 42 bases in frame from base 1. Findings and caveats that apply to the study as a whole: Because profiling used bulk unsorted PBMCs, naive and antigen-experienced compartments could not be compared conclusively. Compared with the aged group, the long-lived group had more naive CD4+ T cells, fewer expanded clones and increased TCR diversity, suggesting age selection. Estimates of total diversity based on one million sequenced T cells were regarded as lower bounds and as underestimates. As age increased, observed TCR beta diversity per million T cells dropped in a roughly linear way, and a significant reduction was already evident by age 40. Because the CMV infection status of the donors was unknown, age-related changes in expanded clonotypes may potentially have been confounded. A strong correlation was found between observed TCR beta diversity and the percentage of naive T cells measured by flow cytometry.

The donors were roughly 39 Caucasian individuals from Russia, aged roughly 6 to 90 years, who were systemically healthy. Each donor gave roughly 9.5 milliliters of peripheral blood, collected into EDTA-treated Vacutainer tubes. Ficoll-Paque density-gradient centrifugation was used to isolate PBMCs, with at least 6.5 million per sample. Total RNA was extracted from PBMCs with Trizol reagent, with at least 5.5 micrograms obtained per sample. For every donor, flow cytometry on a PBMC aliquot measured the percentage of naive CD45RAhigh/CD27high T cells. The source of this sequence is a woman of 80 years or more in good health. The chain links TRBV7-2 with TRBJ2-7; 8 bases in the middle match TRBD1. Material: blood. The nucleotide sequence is TGTGCCAGCAGCAACACAGGGGGGAGATACGAGCAGTACTTC. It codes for CASSNTGGRYEQYF.